This TCR beta chain originates from a study of identical twins. CDR3 length: 18 amino acids. Per the germline V gene, CDR1 is MDHEN and CDR2 is SYDVKM. V lost 10 bases and J lost 0; bases outside the gene matches: 20. Healthy Caucasians supplied all donations. In regard to this clonotype: Its antigen is undetermined.

Study-wide points: Modeled out-of-frame TCR alpha sharing in monozygotic twins fell below observed levels.

TCRdb recomputed calls from the 5' RACE reads with MiXCR, one row per CDR3 protein. The table has 1.5 million to 2 million distinct CDR3 sequences, about 30% seen once. This TCR was recovered from a newborn girl in good health. Input material: cord blood. The chain is built from TRBV28 and TRBJ1-1; the match to TRBD1 covers 7 bases. The CDR3 DNA follows: TGTGCCATCCTTCAAGACAGGGAACGCCTCGTGATGAACACTGAAGCTTTCTTT. It translates to CAILQDRERLVMNTEAFF.